This T cell receptor (beta chain) appears in the sequencing data of a study of cytomegalovirus exposure and HLA in healthy donors. Study observations and caveats: The authors later linked a missense DCLRE1C variant to TCR beta V- and J-gene trimming. Analysis was performed later, and it showed HLA-associated TCR beta chains to be more clonally expanded than equally common others. Most likely, a cluster of highly shared sequence variants arose as a sequencing artifact.

This clone was seen more than once but under ten times. The antigen remains undetermined. Primers for the PCR totalled 60 Vbeta and 13 Jbeta. Method: immunoSEQ multiplex PCR; TCRdb's copy keeps in-frame clones and lacks some. The table has some 150,000 clones, more than 7.5% seen once. The length of the CDR3 is 14 residues. Germline values: CDR1 SNHLY, CDR2 FYNNEI. Trimming left V 5 bases short and J 6 bases short, with 16 bases between. This receptor was taken from a man over 45 in good health and CMV-seronegative. Material for sequencing was PBMCs. The V gene is TRBV2, the J gene TRBJ1-2, with D possibly TRBD1 on 6 matching bases. CDR3 region: CASSSGGGWDGYTF. CDR3 coding DNA: TGTGCCAGCAGTTCGGGGGGCGGGTGGGATGGCTACACCTTC.